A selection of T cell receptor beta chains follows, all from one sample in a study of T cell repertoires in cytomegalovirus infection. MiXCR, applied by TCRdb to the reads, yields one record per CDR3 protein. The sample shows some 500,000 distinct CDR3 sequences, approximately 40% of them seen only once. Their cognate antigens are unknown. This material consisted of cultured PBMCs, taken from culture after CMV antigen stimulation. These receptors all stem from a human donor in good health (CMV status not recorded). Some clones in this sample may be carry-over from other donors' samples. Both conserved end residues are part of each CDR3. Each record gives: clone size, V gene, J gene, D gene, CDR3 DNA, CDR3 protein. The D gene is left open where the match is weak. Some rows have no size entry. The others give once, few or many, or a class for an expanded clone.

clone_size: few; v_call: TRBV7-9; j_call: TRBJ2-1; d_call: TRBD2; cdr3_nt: TGTGCCAGAACACCGACTAGCGGGGGGAACAATGAGCAGTTCTTC; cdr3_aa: CARTPTSGGNNEQFF
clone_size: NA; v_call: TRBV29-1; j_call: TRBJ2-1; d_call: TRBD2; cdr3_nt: TGCAGCGCCGCGAGACTAGCGGGGAGCTCCTACAATGAGCAGTTCTTC; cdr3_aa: CSAARLAGSSYNEQFF
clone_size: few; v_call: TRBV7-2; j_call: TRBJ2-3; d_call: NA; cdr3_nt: TGTGCCAGCAGTACCAGGGCCGGTACGCAGTATTTT; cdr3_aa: CASSTRAGTQYF
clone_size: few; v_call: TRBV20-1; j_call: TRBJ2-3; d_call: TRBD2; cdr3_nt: TGCAGTGCTACTGGACTAGCGGGGAGCGGGGGCACAGATACGCAGTATTTT; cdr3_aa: CSATGLAGSGGTDTQYF
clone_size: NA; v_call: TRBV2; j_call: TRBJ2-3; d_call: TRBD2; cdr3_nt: TGTGCCAGCTCTGGGAGGGAGGCAGATACGCAGTATTTT; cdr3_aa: CASSGREADTQYF
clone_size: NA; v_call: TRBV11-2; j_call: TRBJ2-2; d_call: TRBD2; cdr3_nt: TGTGCCAGCAGCCGTGGACTAGCGGGAGGACCTCGGGACACCGGGGAGCTGTTTTTT; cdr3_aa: CASSRGLAGGPRDTGELFF
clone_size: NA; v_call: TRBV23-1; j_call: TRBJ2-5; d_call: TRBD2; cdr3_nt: TGCGCCAGCAGTCAAGGACTAGCGGGGTTACAAGAGACCCAGTACTTC; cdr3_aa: CASSQGLAGLQETQYF
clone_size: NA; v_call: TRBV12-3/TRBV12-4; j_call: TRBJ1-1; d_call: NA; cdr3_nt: TGTGCCAGCAGTGGGGGTCAAGCTTTCTTT; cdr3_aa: CASSGGQAFF
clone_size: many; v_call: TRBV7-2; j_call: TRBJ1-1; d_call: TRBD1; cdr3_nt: TGTGCCAGCAGCTTAGGGGGGACAGGGAACACTGAAGCTTTCTTT; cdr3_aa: CASSLGGTGNTEAFF
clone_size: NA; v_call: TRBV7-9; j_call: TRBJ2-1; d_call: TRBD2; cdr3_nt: TGTGCCAGCAGCCCCCCTAGCGGGAGCTCCTACAATGAGCAGTTCTTC; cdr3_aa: CASSPPSGSSYNEQFF
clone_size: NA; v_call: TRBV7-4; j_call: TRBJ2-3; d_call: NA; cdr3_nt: TGTGCCAGCAGCTTGAGGGGGGATAGCACAGATACGCAGTATTTT; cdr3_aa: CASSLRGDSTDTQYF
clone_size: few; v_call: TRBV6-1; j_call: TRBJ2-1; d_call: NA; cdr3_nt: TGTGCCAGCAGTGAGGGACATAACAATGAGCAGTTCTTC; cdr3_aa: CASSEGHNNEQFF
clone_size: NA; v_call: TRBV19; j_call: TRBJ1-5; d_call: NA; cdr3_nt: TGTGCCAGTAGTCCCGGGCAGGGGCAGAATCAGCCCCAGCATTTT; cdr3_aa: CASSPGQGQNQPQHF
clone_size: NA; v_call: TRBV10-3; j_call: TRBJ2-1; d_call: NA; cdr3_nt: TGTGCCATCAGTGTTTTTGGCGGTGGTGAGCAGTTCTTC; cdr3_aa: CAISVFGGGEQFF
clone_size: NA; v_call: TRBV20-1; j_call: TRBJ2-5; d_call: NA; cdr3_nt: TGCAGTGCACTACTGAGGAAAGAGACCCAGTACTTC; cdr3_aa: CSALLRKETQYF
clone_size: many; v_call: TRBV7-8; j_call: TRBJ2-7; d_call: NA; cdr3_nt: TGTGCCAGCAGCTTAAGGGCGGTTACCTACGAGCAGTACTTC; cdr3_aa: CASSLRAVTYEQYF
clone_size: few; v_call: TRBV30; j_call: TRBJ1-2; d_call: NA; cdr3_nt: TGTGCCTGGAGTGTAGCGGGGAGCTATGGCTACACCTTC; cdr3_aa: CAWSVAGSYGYTF
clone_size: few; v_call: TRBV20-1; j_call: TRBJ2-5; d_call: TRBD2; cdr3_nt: TGCAGTGAGACCCCTAGCGGGGGGGCCGGGGAGACCCAGTACTTC; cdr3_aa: CSETPSGGAGETQYF
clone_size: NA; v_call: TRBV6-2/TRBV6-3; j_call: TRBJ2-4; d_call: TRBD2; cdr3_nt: TGTGCCAGCAGTTCGGCCCTTAGCGGGAGCGGGAACATTCAGTACTTC; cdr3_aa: CASSSALSGSGNIQYF
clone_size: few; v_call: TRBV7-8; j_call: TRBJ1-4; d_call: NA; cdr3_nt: TGTGCCAGCAGCTTAGCTGAAGCGGCCCTTAATGAAAAACTGTTTTTT; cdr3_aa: CASSLAEAALNEKLFF
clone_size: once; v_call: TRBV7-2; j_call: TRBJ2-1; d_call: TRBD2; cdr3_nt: TGTGCCAGCAGCGCTCGGACTAGCGGAGCCCTGGGAGGGGTTAATGAGCAGTTCTTC; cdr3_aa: CASSARTSGALGGVNEQFF
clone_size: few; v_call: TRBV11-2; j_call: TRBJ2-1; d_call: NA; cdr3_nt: TGTGCCAGCAGCTTAGCGCCGGGGCGGGGTGCACAGTTCTTC; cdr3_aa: CASSLAPGRGAQFF
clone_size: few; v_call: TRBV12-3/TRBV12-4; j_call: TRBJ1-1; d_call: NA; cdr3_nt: TGTGCCAGCAGTTTAAGTGTTGAAGCTTTCTTT; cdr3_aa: CASSLSVEAFF
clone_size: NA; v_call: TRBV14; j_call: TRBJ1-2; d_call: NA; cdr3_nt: TGTGCCAGCAGCCGGCGCAGGGACTATGGCTACACCTTC; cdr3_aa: CASSRRRDYGYTF
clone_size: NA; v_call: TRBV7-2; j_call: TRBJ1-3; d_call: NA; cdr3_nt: TGTGCCAGCAGCTTTAAGGGGGGGCCAACTGGAAACACCATATATTTT; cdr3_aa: CASSFKGGPTGNTIYF
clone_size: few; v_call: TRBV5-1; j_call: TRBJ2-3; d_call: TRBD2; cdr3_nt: TGCGCCAGCAGCTTGTGGACTAGCGGGAGGGAAAATACGCAGTATTTT; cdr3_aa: CASSLWTSGRENTQYF
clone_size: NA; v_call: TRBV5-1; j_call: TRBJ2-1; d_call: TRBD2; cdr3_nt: TGCGCCAGCAGCTTAGGACTAGCGGGAGTAGACATGGAGGCCTACAATGAGCAGTTCTTC; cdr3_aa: CASSLGLAGVDMEAYNEQFF
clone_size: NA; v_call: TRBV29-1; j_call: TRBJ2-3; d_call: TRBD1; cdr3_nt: TGCAGCGCAGAAGACAGGGGGCTCTCAGATACGCAGTATTTT; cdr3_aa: CSAEDRGLSDTQYF
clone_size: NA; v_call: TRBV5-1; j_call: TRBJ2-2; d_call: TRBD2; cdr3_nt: TGCGCCAGCAGCCCCCAGGTCAGGACTAGCGGGGAGCTGTTTTTT; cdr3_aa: CASSPQVRTSGELFF
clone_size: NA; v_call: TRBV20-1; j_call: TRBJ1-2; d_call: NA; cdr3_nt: TGCAGTGCTAGAGATTCCGGCCCACGGCGGGGTGGCTACACCTTC; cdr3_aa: CSARDSGPRRGGYTF
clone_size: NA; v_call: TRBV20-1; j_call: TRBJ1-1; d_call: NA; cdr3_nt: TGCAGTGCACAGGGTTCTGCTGAAGCTTTCTTT; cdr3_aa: CSAQGSAEAFF
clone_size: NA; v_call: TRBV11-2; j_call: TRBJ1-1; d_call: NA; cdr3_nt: TGTGCCAGCAGCGATTTAAAGGGACCGCTGAACACTGAAGCTTTCTTT; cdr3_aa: CASSDLKGPLNTEAFF